The TCR beta chain described here comes from a study of CD8+ T cells in alopecia areata. Study-level points and caveats: Scalp sample data also include resident alphabeta T cells from normal skin.

Extraction of RNA preceded its reverse transcription into cDNA, which served as the sequencing template. TCRdb keeps only in-frame clones here, not all; method: immunoSEQ multiplex PCR. Of some 240,000 clones in the sample, under 60% are singletons; the top ten hold roughly 1.4%. Documented treatment: oral pan-JAK inhibitor, 5-10 mg twice daily. CDR1 is SGHDN and CDR2 is FVKESK in the germline V gene. This CDR3 spans 14 amino acids. This clone has a handful of counts. Antigen specificity is unknown. One end of the junction is discordant with germline, which a read error may explain. The specimen comprised CD4+ T cells sorted from blood, sampled at week 4, from a patient treated with tofacitinib. The J gene is TRBJ2-7, the V gene TRBV14; 8 bases fit TRBD1. The TCR sequence derives from a human donor with alopecia areata. The DNA of the CDR3 is TGTGCCGGCAGCAGACAGGGGCGAGGCTACGAGCAGTACTTC. It translates to CAGSRQGRGYEQYF.